This T cell receptor beta chain appears in the sequencing data of a study of T cell responses to AZD1222 COVID-19 vaccine. On this clone: What it binds is unknown.

CDR3 length: 14 residues. Germline V CDR1 and CDR2: SGHKS, YYEKEE (reference sequence). The V end was cut by 1 base, the J end by 8 bases, with 10 bases between. Study conclusions and caveats: Most donors were white British, females outnumbered males, and clonal diversity was possibly underestimated.

TCRdb's copy holds only in-frame clones and misses some; the assay was immunoSEQ multiplex PCR. The table includes under 250,000 clones, 85% to 95% detected once. This receptor was obtained from an adult in good health. The chain employs TRBV5-5 and TRBJ1-6, with a weak D call TRBD1 (5 bases). The starting material was peripheral blood, obtained on day 0 of MenACWY control vaccination. The CDR3 region is CASSLTQEYSPLHF. CDR3 DNA sequence: TGTGCCAGCAGCTTGACACAGGAGTATTCACCCCTCCACTTT.